These 22 T cell receptor beta chains share one sample of origin, sequenced in a study of cytomegalovirus exposure and HLA in healthy donors. The PCR employed 60 Vbeta primers together with 13 Jbeta primers. Libraries were prepared by immunoSEQ multiplex PCR; TCRdb keeps only in-frame clonotypes and omits some of them. There are 65,000 to 80,000 clones in the sample; roughly 79% occur only once, and roughly a fifth lies in the top ten. The sequenced sample was PBMCs. All receptors derive from a woman in her thirties or forties in good health and CMV-seropositive.

The chain couples TRBV6-5 to TRBJ2-2; D call uncertain. V was pared by 0 bases and J by 3 bases, with 8 bases between. Germline CDR1 and CDR2: MNHEY and SVGAGI. This CDR3 is 15 amino acids long. The CDR3 nucleotides read TGTGCCAGCAGTTACTCCGGTCCTTACACCGGGGAGCTGTTTTTT. This encodes CASSYSGPYTGELFF.

This clone was seen just once. V gene TRBV5-1 combines with J gene TRBJ1-5; D remains unclear. Germline values: CDR1 SGHRS, CDR2 YFSETQ. The CDR3 consists of 17 residues. The V end lost 4 bases, the J end lost 2 bases, and 19 bases lay between the germline ends. CDR3 in amino acids: CASSGPRRARRNQPQHF. The CDR3 DNA is TGCGCCAGCAGCGGGCCTCGGCGGGCCCGTCGCAATCAGCCCCAGCATTTT.

V and J are TRBV7-8 and TRBJ2-5, with 12 bases identical to TRBD2. V dropped 1 base and J dropped 5; count of bases not matched to a gene: 5. The V gene's germline CDR1 is SGHVS and CDR2 FQNEAQ. This CDR3 spans 16 amino acids. CDR3 nucleotide sequence: TGTGCCAGCAGCTTAGTTCCTAGCGGGGGGGTGGAGACCCAGTACTTC. Its translation is CASSLVPSGGVETQYF. Full variable domain (remainder filled in from reference TRBV7-8 and TRBJ2-5): GAGVSQSPRYKVAKRGQDVALRCDPISGHVSLFWYQQALGQGPEFLTYFQNEAQLDKSGLPSDRFFAERPEGSVSTLKIQRTQQEDSAVYLCASSLVPSGGVETQYFGPGTRLLVL.

This chain joins TRBV19 and TRBJ1-6, with 7 positions matching TRBD1. CDR1 and CDR2 from the germline V gene are LNHDA and SQIVND (reference sequence). This CDR3 contains 14 residues. The trim removed 4 bases at V and 13 bases at J, leaving 10 bases unmatched. CDR3 in amino acids: CASSTRQGGAPLHF. The DNA of the CDR3 is TGTGCCAGTAGTACACGACAGGGTGGTGCTCCCCTCCACTTT.

The CDR3 bases are TGTGCCAGCTCACAAACCGGGACAGGGGGAAGTGGCGCTTTCTTT. Translating gives CASSQTGTGGSGAFF. The chain carries TRBV18 and TRBJ1-1; 11 bases are a match to TRBD1. Germline V CDR1 and CDR2: KGHSH, LQKENI. This CDR3 contains 15 residues. V shed 4 bases and J 11 bases; nucleotides not matched to a gene: 12.

Only a few counts were recorded for this clone. The genes are TRBV5-1 and TRBJ2-3; 10 bases agree with TRBD2. CDR3 length equals 16 residues. Per germline, CDR1 SGHRS and CDR2 YFSETQ. With V trimmed by 1 base and J by 6 bases, 8 bases remained unmatched. CDR3 nucleotide sequence: TGCGCCAGCAGCTTGAAACTAGCGGGGCGCTCGGATACGCAGTATTTT. Encoded protein: CASSLKLAGRSDTQYF.

This clone appeared once. The chain employs TRBV28 and TRBJ2-2; 9 nucleotides agree with TRBD2. Germline values: CDR1 MDHEN, CDR2 SYDVKM. After removal of 5 bases from V and 2 bases from J, the junction contained 3 bases not matched to a gene. The CDR3 spans 15 residues. CDR3 nucleotides: TGTGCCAGCAGTCGAGCGGGAGGAAACACCGGGGAGCTGTTTTTT. This codes for CASSRAGGNTGELFF.

This chain links TRBV7-6 with TRBJ2-5; TRBD2 aligns across 14 bases. The CDR3 covers 16 residues. V shed 4 bases and J 5 bases; nucleotides not matched to a gene: 6. Germline CDR1 and CDR2: SGHVS and FNYEAQ. The DNA of the CDR3 is TGTGCCAGCAGCTCTAGACTAGCGGGGGGGCTTGAGACCCAGTACTTC. As protein: CASSSRLAGGLETQYF. The entire variable domain, with the rest obtained from reference TRBV7-6 and TRBJ2-5, is as follows: GAGVSQSPRYKVTKRGQDVALRCDPISGHVSLYWYRQALGQGPEFLTYFNYEAQQDKSGLPNDRFSAERPEGSISTLTIQRTEQRDSAMYRCASSSRLAGGLETQYFGPGTRLLVL.

The rearrangement joins TRBV27 to TRBJ1-3, with D uncertain. The CDR3 length is 14 residues. The V and J ends lost 8 bases and 0 bases respectively, with 11 bases between them. CDR1 is MNHEY and CDR2 is SMNVEV in the germline V gene (reference sequence). The CDR3 coding sequence is TGTGCCAGCGGCAGGACTATCTCTGGAAACACCATATATTTT. The encoded protein is CASGRTISGNTIYF.

This chain connects TRBV2 to TRBJ1-2; 10 bases are shared with TRBD1. V was pared by 11 bases and J by 6 bases, with 6 bases of the junction left unmatched. CDR3 length: 12 amino acids. The germline V gene has CDR1 SNHLY and CDR2 FYNNEI. The CDR3 is CAARTGGNGYTF. The CDR3 DNA reads as TGTGCCGCGAGGACAGGGGGAAATGGCTACACCTTC.

The V gene is TRBV10-2, the J gene TRBJ2-7, with 10 bases fitting TRBD1. CDR1 and CDR2 from the germline V gene are WSHSY and SAAADI. V lost 5 bases and J lost 4; bases outside the gene matches: 5. The CDR3 has 14 residues. The CDR3 DNA reads TGCGCCAGCAGTCAGACAGGGGGCAAGTACGAGCAGTACTTC. Its translation is CASSQTGGKYEQYF.

The table lists this clone with a few counts. This sequence joins TRBV4-1 and TRBJ1-1; D perhaps matches TRBD1 (6 bases). The CDR3 loop spans 17 amino acids. Germline V CDR1 and CDR2: MGHRA, YSYEKL. Deletions cut 1 base from V and 2 bases from J, with 17 bases between. The CDR3 protein is CASSQVWSGGQNTEAFF. CDR3 nucleotide sequence: TGCGCCAGCAGCCAAGTGTGGTCGGGGGGCCAAAACACTGAAGCTTTCTTT.

This clone was seen just once. The chain links TRBV30 to TRBJ2-5, with a possible D match to TRBD1 (6 bases). CDR1 and CDR2 from the germline V gene are GTSNPN and SVGIG (reference sequence). CDR3 length: 12 amino acids. The V and J ends lost 5 bases and 4 bases respectively, with 11 bases between them. CDR3 loop: CAWGDNRETQYF. The CDR3 bases are TGTGCCTGGGGGGACAATCGAGAGACCCAGTACTTC.

The chain recombines TRBV28 with TRBJ2-1; 9 bases agree with TRBD2. Germline V gene sequence: CDR1 MDHEN, CDR2 SYDVKM. The CDR3 has 20 residues. Germline trimming cut 5 bases from V and 9 bases from J; bases unmatched to any gene: 26. CDR3 sequence: CASSPLGGAGGPRVGSEQFF. For the CDR3, the DNA is TGTGCCAGCAGTCCCCTGGGTGGTGCGGGAGGGCCTAGGGTTGGTAGTGAGCAGTTCTTC.

V and J are TRBV27 and TRBJ2-7; 9 bases match TRBD1. The germline CDR1 and CDR2 sequences are MNHEY and SMNVEV (reference sequence). Trimming cost V 5 bases and J 4 bases; bases outside gene matches: 3. This CDR3 region has 13 residues. CDR3 nucleotide sequence: TGTGCCAGCAGTCTCGGGACAGGGTACGAGCAGTACTTC. Translation: CASSLGTGYEQYF.

V gene TRBV7-9 combines with J gene TRBJ2-2; TRBD2 is a possible D gene (6 bases). Trimming cost V 7 bases and J 7 bases, with 10 bases left between them. This CDR3 is 12 amino acids long. CDR1 and CDR2 from the germline V gene are SEHNR and FQNEAQ (reference sequence). CDR3 sequence: CASTPGDGELFF. As DNA, the CDR3 is TGTGCCAGCACTCCGGGGGACGGGGAGCTGTTTTTT.

In its sample, this clone was seen once. The chain employs TRBV5-1 and TRBJ1-1; 7 bases are shared with TRBD1. CDR1 and CDR2 from the germline V gene are SGHRS and YFSETQ. J lost 0 bases, V lost 2 bases, and 7 bases had no gene match. CDR3 size: 16 residues. The CDR3 region has the DNA TGCGCCAGCAGCTTACGGCCGACAGGGCTGAACACTGAAGCTTTCTTT. Protein: CASSLRPTGLNTEAFF. Using reference TRBV5-1 and TRBJ1-1 for the parts outside the CDR3, the full variable domain is KAGVTQTPRYLIKTRGQQVTLSCSPISGHRSVSWYQQTPGQGLQFLFEYFSETQRNKGNFPGRFSGRQFSNSRSEMNVSTLELGDSALYLCASSLRPTGLNTEAFFGQGTRLTVV.

The rearrangement joins TRBV27 to TRBJ2-1; D is possibly TRBD1 (5 bases). This CDR3 is built from 13 residues. V was trimmed by 3 bases and J by 7 bases, leaving 10 bases between them. Germline assignment: CDR1 MNHEY and CDR2 SMNVEV (reference sequence). The CDR3: CASSLGPQNEQFF. As DNA, the CDR3 is TGTGCCAGCAGTTTGGGGCCGCAGAATGAGCAGTTCTTC.

This chain uses TRBV7-4 with TRBJ1-5; D not resolved. Deletions cut 1 base from V and 0 bases from J, with 10 bases between. The CDR3 is 16 amino acids. Germline CDR1 and CDR2: SGHVT and SQSDAQ. CDR3 nucleotides: TGTGCCAGCAGCTTAGAATCACTAAATAGCAATCAGCCCCAGCATTTT. Its protein product is CASSLESLNSNQPQHF.

The chain joins TRBV6-5 to TRBJ2-7, with 10 bases identical to TRBD2. The length of the CDR3 is 16 residues. Germline assignment: CDR1 MNHEY and CDR2 SVGAGI. The V and J ends lost 0 bases and 7 bases, in that order; junction bases with no gene match: 9. CDR3 sequence (DNA): TGTGCCAGCAGTTACTCGAGGTCGGCTAGCGGGGGTGAGCAGTACTTC. Its protein is CASSYSRSASGGEQYF.

The V and J genes are TRBV5-6 and TRBJ2-1; 10 bases align to TRBD1. CDR1 SGHDT and CDR2 YYEEEE come from the germline V gene. This CDR3 spans 13 amino acids. The ends lost 2 bases at V and 8 bases at J; junction bases unmatched: 1. In DNA form, the CDR3 reads TGTGCCAGCAGCTTCGGGACAGGGGATGAGCAGTTCTTC. Translated: CASSFGTGDEQFF.

V and J are TRBV15 and TRBJ2-1, with 9 bases aligning to TRBD1. The CDR3 is 20 residues long. Germline V gene sequence: CDR1 LNHNV, CDR2 YYDKDF (reference sequence). V lost 0 bases to trimming and J lost 1 base; unmatched junction nucleotides: 13. CDR3 nucleotide sequence: TGTGCCACCAGCAGAGATCGATTCCGGGACAGGGCAGTTTCCTACAATGAGCAGTTCTTC. Translated, it gives CATSRDRFRDRAVSYNEQFF.